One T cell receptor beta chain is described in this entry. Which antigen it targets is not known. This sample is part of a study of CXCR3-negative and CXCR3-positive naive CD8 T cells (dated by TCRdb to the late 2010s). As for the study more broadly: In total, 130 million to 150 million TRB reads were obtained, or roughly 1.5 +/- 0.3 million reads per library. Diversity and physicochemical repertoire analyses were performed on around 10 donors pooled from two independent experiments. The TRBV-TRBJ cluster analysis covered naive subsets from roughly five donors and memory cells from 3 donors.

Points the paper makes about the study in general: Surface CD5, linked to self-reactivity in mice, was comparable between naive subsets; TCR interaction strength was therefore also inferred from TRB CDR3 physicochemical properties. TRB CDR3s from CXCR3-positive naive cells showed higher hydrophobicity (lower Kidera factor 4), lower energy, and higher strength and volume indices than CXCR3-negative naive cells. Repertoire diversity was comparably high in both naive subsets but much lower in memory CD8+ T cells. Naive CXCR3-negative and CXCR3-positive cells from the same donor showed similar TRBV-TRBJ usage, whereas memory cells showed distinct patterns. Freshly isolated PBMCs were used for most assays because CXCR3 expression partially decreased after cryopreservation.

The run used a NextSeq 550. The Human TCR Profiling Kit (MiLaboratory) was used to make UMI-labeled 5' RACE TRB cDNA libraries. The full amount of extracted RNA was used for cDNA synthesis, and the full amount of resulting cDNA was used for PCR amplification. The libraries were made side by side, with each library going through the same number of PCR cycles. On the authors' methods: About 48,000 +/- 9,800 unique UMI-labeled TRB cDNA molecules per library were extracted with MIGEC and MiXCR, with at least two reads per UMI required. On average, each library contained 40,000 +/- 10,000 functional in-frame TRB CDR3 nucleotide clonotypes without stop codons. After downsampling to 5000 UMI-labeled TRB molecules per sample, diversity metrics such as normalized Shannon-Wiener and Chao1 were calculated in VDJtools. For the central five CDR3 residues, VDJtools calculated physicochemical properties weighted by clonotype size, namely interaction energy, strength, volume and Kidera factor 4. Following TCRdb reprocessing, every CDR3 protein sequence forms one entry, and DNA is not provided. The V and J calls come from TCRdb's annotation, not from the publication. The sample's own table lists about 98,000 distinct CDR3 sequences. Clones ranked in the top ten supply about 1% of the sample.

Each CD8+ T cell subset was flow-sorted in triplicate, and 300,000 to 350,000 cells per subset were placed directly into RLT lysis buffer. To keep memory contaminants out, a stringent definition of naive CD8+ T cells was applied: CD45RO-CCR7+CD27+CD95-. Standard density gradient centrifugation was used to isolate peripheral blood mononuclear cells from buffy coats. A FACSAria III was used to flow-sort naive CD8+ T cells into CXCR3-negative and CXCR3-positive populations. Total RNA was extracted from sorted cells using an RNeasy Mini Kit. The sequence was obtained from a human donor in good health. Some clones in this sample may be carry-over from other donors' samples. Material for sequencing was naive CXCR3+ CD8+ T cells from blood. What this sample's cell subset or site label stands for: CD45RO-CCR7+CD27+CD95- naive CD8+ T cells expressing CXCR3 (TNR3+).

The CDR3 has the sequence CASSDYVGYEQYF. In this chain, TRBV19 is recombined with TRBJ2-7. The germline V gene (reference sequence) gives CDR1 as LNHDA and CDR2 as SQIVND. From its cysteine to its phenylalanine, the CDR3 spans 13 amino acids. The record lacks a DNA sequence.